Listed below are T cell receptor beta chains from one sample, sequenced in a study of blood T cell repertoires in COVID-19. The method was immunoSEQ multiplex PCR; TCRdb's version includes in-frame clones alone and lacks a portion of them. The data show about 200,000 clones, around four fifths seen once. Source material: peripheral blood. These receptors came from a human donor with acute or convalescent COVID-19. The donor label of this sample is uncertain. The CDR3 runs from the conserved cysteine through the conserved F or W. D genes are given only for firm matches.

CASSDEGFYQPQHF	TGTGCCAGCAGCGACGAGGGTTTTTATCAGCCCCAGCATTTT	TRBV7-2	NA	TRBJ1-5
CATSDAGQGREDTQYF	TGTGCCACCAGTGACGCTGGACAGGGGCGCGAGGATACGCAGTATTTT	TRBV24-1	TRBD1	TRBJ2-3
CASSPFPGQDRNQPQHF	TGTGCCAGCTCACCATTCCCGGGACAGGATCGCAATCAGCCCCAGCATTTT	TRBV18	TRBD1	TRBJ1-5
CASSKSGGDTGELFF	TGTGCCAGCAGCAAAAGTGGGGGGGACACCGGGGAGCTGTTTTTT	TRBV21-1	NA	TRBJ2-2
CASSLALSQYF	TGTGCCAGCAGCTTGGCCCTTTCCCAGTACTTC	TRBV7-2	NA	TRBJ2-5
CASSFFYEQYF	TGTGCCAGCAGTTTCTTCTACGAGCAGTACTTC	TRBV6-2/TRBV6-3	NA	TRBJ2-7
CASSLEQGVYGYTF	TGTGCCAGCAGCTTGGAACAGGGAGTCTATGGCTACACCTTC	TRBV5-6	NA	TRBJ1-2
CASSLQQGASGANVLTF	TGTGCCAGCAGCTTACAACAGGGGGCCTCTGGGGCCAACGTCCTGACTTTC	TRBV13	TRBD1	TRBJ2-6
CASSPGASRQPQHF	TGTGCCAGCAGCCCAGGGGCCTCACGGCAGCCCCAGCATTTT	TRBV28	NA	TRBJ1-5
CASSLAGGLNTEAFF	TGTGCCAGCAGCTTGGCAGGGGGCCTGAACACTGAAGCTTTCTTT	TRBV5-4	TRBD1	TRBJ1-1
CASSQDVVRGRTEAFF	TGCGCCAGCAGCCAAGATGTAGTGAGGGGGCGGACTGAAGCTTTCTTT	TRBV4-3	TRBD1	TRBJ1-1